This T cell receptor (beta chain) was sequenced for a study of shared clonotypes between healthy human individuals. Study results and limitations: In the sorted subsets, rarefaction showed sequencing was incomplete despite large depth. Shared clonotypes: roughly 4.5% naive CD4, about 3.5% naive CD8, roughly 2.4% memory CD4, 0.4% memory CD8.

Splitting the CD4+ cells yielded a CD45RA+ naive subset and a CD45RA-negative memory subset. Sorted-subset replicate PCRs used approximately 190 ng of genomic DNA. This amount corresponded to approximately 30,000 T cell genomes. Using immunoSEQ multiplex PCR, the repertoire was profiled, and TCRdb retains in-frame clones only, with some absent. This table holds roughly 640,000 clones, approximately 74% found once. The table lists this clone with a few counts. Its antigen remains unknown. This CDR3 has 15 residues. Germline V lookup: CDR1 LNHDA, CDR2 SQIVND (reference sequence). Between the trimmed V and J ends, which lost 3 bases and 5 bases, there was a span of 13 bases.

This receptor was obtained from a woman under 40 in good health. The chain uses TRBV19 and TRBJ2-2; D is possibly TRBD1 or TRBD2 (5 bases each). Specimen: memory CD4+ T cells sorted from blood. The subset was: CD45RA-negative fraction. DNA of the CDR3: TGTGCCAGTAGTATCGAGGGGTTGGGGACCGGGGAGCTGTTTTTT. Translating it yields CASSIEGLGTGELFF.